This T cell receptor beta chain is from a study of shared clonotypes between healthy human individuals. This clone came up a few times. This specimen includes other DNA sequences encoding the same CDR3. This CDR3 contains 15 residues. Trimming removed 3 bases at V and 1 base at J, with 12 bases between. Germline V gene sequence: CDR1 KGHSH, CDR2 LQKENI. Clones were sequenced by immunoSEQ multiplex PCR, and TCRdb holds only the in-frame ones, with some missing. The data contain more than 450,000 clones, more than 65% of them singletons. The specimen sequenced was PBMCs. This sequence was found in a middle-aged woman in good health. Some clones in this sample may be carry-over from other donors' samples. The chain is built from TRBV18 and TRBJ2-5, with D tentatively TRBD1 (6 bases). CDR3: CASSPIWTAQETQYF. The CDR3 DNA reads TGTGCCAGCTCACCGATATGGACAGCCCAAGAGACCCAGTACTTC.